This T cell receptor beta chain was identified in a study of blood T cell repertoires in COVID-19. Study at large: Sites across the United States, Italy and Spain contributed samples from acute and convalescent COVID-19. PBMCs, B-cell-depleted T cells, or T cells were the source of the cDNA or gDNA that made up the material.

The CDR3 totals 15 residues. Germline V lookup: CDR1 KGHSH, CDR2 LQKENI. The germline V and J ends were trimmed by 4 bases and 5 bases, with 14 bases remaining between them. The method was immunoSEQ multiplex PCR; TCRdb's version includes in-frame clones alone and lacks a portion of them. The repertoire holds about 150,000 clones, with roughly nine tenths as singletons. This clonotype was obtained from a woman aged 55-70 years with active or convalescent COVID-19. Sequences were obtained from peripheral blood. The chain links TRBV18 to TRBJ1-4; D gene uncertain. The chain's CDR3 is CASSLREELNEKLFF. In nucleotides, the CDR3 is TGTGCCAGCTCACTACGGGAAGAATTAAATGAAAAACTGTTTTTT.